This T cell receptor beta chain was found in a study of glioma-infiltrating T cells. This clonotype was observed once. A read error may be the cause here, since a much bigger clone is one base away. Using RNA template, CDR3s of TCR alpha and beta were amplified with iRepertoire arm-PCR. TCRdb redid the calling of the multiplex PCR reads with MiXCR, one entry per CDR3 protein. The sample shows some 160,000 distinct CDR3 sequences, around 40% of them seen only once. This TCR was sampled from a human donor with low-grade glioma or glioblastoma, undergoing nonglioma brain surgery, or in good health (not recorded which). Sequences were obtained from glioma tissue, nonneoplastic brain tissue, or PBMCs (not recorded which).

CDR3: CASSHSRARIYGELFF. DNA of the CDR3: TGTGCCAGCAGTCACTCTCGTGCCAGGATCTACGGGGAGCTGTTTTTT. The chain recombines TRBV6-2 or TRBV6-3 with TRBJ2-2; unclear D gene. Per germline, CDR1 MNHEY and CDR2 SVGEGT. The CDR3 has 16 residues.